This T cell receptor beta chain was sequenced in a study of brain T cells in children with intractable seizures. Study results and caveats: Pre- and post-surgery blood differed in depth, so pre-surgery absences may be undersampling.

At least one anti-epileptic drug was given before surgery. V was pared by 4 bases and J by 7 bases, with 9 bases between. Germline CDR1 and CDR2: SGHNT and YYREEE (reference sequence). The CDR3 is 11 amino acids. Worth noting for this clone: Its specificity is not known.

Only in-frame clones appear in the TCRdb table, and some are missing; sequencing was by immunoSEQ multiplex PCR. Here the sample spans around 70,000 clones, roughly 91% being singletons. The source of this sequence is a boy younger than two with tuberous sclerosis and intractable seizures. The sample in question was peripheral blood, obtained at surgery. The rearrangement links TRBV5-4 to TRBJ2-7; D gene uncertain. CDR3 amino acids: CASSRRREQYF. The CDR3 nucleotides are TGTGCCAGCAGCCGAAGGAGAGAGCAGTACTTC. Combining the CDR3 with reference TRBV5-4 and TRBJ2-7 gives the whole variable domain ETGVTQSPTHLIKTRGQQVTLRCSSQSGHNTVSWYQQALGQGPQFIFQYYREEENGRGNFPPRFSGLQFPNYSSELNVNALELDDSALYLCASSRRREQYFGPGTRLTVT.